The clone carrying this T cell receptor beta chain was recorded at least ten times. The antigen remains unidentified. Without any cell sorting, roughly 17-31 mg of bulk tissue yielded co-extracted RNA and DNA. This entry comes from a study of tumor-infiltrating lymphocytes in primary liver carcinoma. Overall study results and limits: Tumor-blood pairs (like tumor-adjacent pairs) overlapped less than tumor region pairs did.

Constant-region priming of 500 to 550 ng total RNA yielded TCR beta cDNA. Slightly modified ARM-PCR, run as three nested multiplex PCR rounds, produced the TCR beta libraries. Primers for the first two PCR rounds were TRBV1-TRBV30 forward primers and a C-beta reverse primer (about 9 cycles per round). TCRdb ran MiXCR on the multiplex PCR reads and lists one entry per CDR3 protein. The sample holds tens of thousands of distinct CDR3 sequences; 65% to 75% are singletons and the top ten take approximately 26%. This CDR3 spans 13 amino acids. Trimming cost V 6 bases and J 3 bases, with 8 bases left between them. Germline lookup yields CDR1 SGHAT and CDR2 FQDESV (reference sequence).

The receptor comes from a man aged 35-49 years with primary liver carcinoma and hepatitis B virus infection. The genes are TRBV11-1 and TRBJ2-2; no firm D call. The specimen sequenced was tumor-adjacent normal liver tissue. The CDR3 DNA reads TGTGCCAGCAGTCTTTGGGACACCGGGGAGCTGTTTTTT. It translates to CASSLWDTGELFF.